Sequencing of this TCR beta chain was carried out in a study of shared clonotypes between healthy human individuals. This CDR3 contains 14 residues. V was cut by 1 base and J by 4 bases, with 8 bases left in between. Germline V gene data show CDR1 as SGHRS and CDR2 as YFSETQ. This table comes from immunoSEQ multiplex PCR, and its TCRdb copy is limited to in-frame clones, with some not included. The sample yields 2 million to 2.5 million clones, just under 95% seen once. Sequencing was carried out using naive CD4+ T cells from PBMCs. Stated subset: CD45RA+ positively selected. The sequence came from a man younger than 30 in good health. Some clones in this sample may be carry-over from other donors' samples. This sequence joins TRBV5-1 and TRBJ1-4, with D perhaps matching TRBD1 (5 bases). DNA for the CDR3: TGCGCCAGCAGCTTGCCAGGGAATAATGAAAAACTGTTTTTT. Protein sequence: CASSLPGNNEKLFF. Drawing the rest from reference TRBV5-1 and TRBJ1-4, the complete variable domain is KAGVTQTPRYLIKTRGQQVTLSCSPISGHRSVSWYQQTPGQGLQFLFEYFSETQRNKGNFPGRFSGRQFSNSRSEMNVSTLELGDSALYLCASSLPGNNEKLFFGSGTQLSVL.